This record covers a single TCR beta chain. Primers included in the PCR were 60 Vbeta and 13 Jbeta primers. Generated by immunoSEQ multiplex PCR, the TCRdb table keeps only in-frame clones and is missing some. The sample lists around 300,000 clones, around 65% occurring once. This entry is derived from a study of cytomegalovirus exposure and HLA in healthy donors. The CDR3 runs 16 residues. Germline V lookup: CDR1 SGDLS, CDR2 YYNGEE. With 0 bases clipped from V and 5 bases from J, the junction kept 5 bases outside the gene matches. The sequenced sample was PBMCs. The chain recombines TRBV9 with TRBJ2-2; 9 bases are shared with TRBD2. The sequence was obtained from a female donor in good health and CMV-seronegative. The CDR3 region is CASSVVASGNTGELFF. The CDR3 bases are TGTGCCAGCAGCGTAGTGGCTAGCGGGAATACCGGGGAGCTGTTTTTT. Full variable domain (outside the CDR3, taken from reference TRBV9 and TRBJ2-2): DSGVTQTPKHLITATGQRVTLRCSPRSGDLSVYWYQQSLDQGLQFLIQYYNGEERAKGNILERFSAQQFPDLHSELNLSSLELGDSALYFCASSVVASGNTGELFFGEGSRLTVL.